Detailed here is one TCR beta chain. These data come from a study of blood T cell repertoires in COVID-19. Patients in Seattle were enrolled during active infection, then followed longitudinally. CDR3 length: 16 residues. Germline V lookup: CDR1 MGHRA, CDR2 YSYEKL. V was shortened by 0 bases and J by 4 bases, with 15 bases between the two germline ends. Original handling: Reference gene primer amplification yielded estimated nucleated cell counts. Assay: immunoSEQ multiplex PCR; the TCRdb copy retains only in-frame clones and omits some. The DNA was the basis for D and trimming; V, J and clone size are from that table. Of over 150,000 clones listed, 70% to 90% are singletons.

The rearrangement links TRBV4-1 to TRBJ1-2, with a weak D call TRBD1 (6 bases). Material for sequencing was peripheral blood. The sequence derives from a woman aged 55-70 years with COVID-19, enrolled during active disease. CDR3 loop: CASSQDSGGGVYGYTF. CDR3 coding DNA: TGCGCCAGCAGCCAAGATTCGGGAGGGGGAGTCTATGGCTACACCTTC.